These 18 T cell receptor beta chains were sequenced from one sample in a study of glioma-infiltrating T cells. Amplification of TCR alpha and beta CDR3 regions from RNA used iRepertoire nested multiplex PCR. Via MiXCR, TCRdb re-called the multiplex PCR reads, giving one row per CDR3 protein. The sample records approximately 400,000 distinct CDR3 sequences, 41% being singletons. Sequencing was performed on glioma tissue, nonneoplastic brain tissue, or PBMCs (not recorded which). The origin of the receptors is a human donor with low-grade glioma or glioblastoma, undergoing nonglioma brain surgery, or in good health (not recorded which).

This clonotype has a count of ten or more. In DNA form, the CDR3 reads TGTGCCAGCAGTGAAGCGACGGCCGAAAACCTCGAGCAGTTCTTC. Translating gives CASSEATAENLEQFF. The chain joins TRBV6-1 to TRBJ2-1; no reliable D call. The V end was cut by 0 bases, the J end by 10 bases, with 16 bases between. Germline-derived CDR1 and CDR2 are MNHNS and SASEGT. The CDR3 runs 15 residues.

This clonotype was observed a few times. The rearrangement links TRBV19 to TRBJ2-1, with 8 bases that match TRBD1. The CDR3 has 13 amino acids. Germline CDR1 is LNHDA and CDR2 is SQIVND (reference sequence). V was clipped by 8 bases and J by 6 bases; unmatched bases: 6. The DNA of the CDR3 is TGTGCCAGTTGGACAGGGCCCGGCAATGAGCAGTTCTTC. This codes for CASWTGPGNEQFF.

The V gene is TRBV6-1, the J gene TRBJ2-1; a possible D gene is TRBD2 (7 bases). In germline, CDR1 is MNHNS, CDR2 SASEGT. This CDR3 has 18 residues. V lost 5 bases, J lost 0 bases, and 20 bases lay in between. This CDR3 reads CASSQSGLADSSYNEQFF. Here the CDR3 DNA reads TGTGCCAGCAGTCAATCGGGGCTAGCGGACAGCTCCTACAATGAGCAGTTCTTC.

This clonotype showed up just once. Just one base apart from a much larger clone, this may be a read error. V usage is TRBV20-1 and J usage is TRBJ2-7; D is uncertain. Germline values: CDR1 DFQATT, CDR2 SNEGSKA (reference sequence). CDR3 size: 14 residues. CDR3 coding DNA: TGCAATGCTAGAGTCCGCGGCAGCTCCTACGAGCAGTACTTC. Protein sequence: CNARVRGSSYEQYF.

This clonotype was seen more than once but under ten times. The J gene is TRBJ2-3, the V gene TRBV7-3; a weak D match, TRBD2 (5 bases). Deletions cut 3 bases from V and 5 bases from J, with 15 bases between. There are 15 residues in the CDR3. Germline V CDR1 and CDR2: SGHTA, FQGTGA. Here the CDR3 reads CASSLVGQEGDTQYF. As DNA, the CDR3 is TGTGCCAGCAGCTTGGTCGGCCAAGAGGGAGATACGCAGTATTTT.

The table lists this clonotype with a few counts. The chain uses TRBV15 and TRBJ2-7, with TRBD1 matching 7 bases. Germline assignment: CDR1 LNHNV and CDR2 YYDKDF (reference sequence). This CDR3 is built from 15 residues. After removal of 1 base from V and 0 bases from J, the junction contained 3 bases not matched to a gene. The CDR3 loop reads CATSRAGQTSYEQYF. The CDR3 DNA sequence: TGTGCCACCAGCAGAGCGGGACAGACCTCCTACGAGCAGTACTTC.

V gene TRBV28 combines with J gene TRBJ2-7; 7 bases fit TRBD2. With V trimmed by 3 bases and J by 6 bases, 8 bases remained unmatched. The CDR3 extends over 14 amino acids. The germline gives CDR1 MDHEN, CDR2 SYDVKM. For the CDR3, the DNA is TGTGCCAGCAGTTTTTATGTTGGGGGGGTCGAGCAGTACTTC. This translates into CASSFYVGGVEQYF.

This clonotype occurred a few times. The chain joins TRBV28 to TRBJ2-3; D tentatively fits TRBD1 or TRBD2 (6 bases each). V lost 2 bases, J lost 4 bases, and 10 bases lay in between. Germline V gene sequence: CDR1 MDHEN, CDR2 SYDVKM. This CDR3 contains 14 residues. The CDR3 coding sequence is TGTGCCAGCAGTTTAGGGGGGCCCCCAGATACGCAGTATTTT. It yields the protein CASSLGGPPDTQYF.

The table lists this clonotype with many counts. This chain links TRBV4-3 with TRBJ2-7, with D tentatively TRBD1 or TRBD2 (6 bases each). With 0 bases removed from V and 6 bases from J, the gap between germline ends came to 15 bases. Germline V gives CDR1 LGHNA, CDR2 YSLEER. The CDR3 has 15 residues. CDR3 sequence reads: CASSQEVGGLVEQYF. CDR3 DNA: TGCGCCAGCAGCCAAGAAGTGGGGGGCCTGGTCGAGCAGTACTTC.

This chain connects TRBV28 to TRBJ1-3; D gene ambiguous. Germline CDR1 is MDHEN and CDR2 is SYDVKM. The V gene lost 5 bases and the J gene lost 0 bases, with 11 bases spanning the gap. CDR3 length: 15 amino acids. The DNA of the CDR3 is TGTGCCAGCAGTAAAAGACCGAACTCTGGAAACACCATATATTTT. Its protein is CASSKRPNSGNTIYF.

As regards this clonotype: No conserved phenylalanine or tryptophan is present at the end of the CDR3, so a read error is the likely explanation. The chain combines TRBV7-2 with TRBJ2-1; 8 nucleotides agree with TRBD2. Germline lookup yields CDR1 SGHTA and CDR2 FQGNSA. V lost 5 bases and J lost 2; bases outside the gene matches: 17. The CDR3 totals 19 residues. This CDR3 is CASSPTGTSWGGPYNEQFL. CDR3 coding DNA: TGTGCCAGCAGCCCGACGGGGACTAGTTGGGGGGGACCCTACAATGAGCAGTTCCTC.

CDR3 DNA sequence: TGTGCCAGCAGTTTATATTCGGCTAGCACAGATACGCAGTATTTT. The encoded protein is CASSLYSASTDTQYF. This rearrangement joins TRBV27 to TRBJ2-3; D remains unclear. The CDR3 sequence is 15 residues long. The germline V and J ends were trimmed by 1 base and 0 bases, with 8 bases remaining between them. Germline lookup yields CDR1 MNHEY and CDR2 SMNVEV (reference sequence).

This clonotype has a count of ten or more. This CDR3 reads CASSEKAQWGKTQYF. The DNA for the CDR3 is TGTGCCAGCAGTGAAAAGGCTCAGTGGGGGAAGACCCAGTACTTC. The rearrangement uses TRBV25-1 and TRBJ2-5; D is possibly TRBD1 or TRBD2 (5 bases each). V was cut by 2 bases and J by 6 bases, with 16 bases left in between. The CDR3 spans 15 residues. Germline V lookup: CDR1 MGHDK, CDR2 SYGVNS. The whole variable domain, remainder taken from reference TRBV25-1 and TRBJ2-5, is EADIYQTPRYLVIGTGKKITLECSQTMGHDKMYWYQQDPGMELHLIHYSYGVNSTEKGDLSSESTVSRIRTEHFPLTLESARPSHTSQYLCASSEKAQWGKTQYFGPGTRLLVL.

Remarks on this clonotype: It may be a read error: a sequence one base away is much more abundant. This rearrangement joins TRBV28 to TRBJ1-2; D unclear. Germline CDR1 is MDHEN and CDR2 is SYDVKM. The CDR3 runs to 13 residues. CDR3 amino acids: CASGLLLEHGYTF. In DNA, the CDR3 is TGTGCCAGCGGTTTATTGTTGGAACATGGCTACACCTTC.

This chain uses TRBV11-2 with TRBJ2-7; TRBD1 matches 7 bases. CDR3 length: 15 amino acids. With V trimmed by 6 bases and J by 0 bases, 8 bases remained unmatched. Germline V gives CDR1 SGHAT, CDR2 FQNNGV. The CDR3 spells CASRTPRQGSYEQYF. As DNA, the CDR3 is TGTGCCAGCAGGACACCCCGACAGGGCTCCTACGAGCAGTACTTC.

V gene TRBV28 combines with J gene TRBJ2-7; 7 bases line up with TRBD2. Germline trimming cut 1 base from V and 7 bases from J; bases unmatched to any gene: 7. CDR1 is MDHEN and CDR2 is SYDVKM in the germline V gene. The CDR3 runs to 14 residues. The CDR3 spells CASSLLVGGVEQYF. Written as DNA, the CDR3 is TGTGCCAGCAGTTTATTGGTTGGGGGGGTTGAGCAGTACTTC. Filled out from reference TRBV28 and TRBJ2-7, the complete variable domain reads DVKVTQSSRYLVKRTGEKVFLECVQDMDHENMFWYRQDPGLGLRLIYFSYDVKMKEKGDIPEGYSVSREKKERFSLILESASTNQTSMYLCASSLLVGGVEQYFGPGTRLTVT.

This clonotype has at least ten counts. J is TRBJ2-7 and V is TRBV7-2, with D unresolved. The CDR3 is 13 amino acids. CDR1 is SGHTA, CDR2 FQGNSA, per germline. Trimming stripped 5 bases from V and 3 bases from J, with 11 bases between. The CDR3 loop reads CASSRDSNYEQYF. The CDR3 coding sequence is TGTGCCAGCAGCCGCGATTCAAACTACGAGCAGTACTTC.

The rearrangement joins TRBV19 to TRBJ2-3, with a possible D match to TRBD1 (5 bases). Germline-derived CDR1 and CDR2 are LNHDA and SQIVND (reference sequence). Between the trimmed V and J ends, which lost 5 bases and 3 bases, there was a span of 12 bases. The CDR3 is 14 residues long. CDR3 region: CASSFRVETDTQYF. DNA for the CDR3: TGTGCCAGTAGTTTCAGGGTTGAGACAGATACGCAGTATTTT.